At least ten counts were recorded for the clone carrying this TCR beta chain. Its antigen is unidentified. Researchers prepared the TCRbeta library using unique molecular identifiers, the study reports. TCRdb reanalysed the PCR reads using MiXCR and keeps one entry per CDR3 protein. There are approximately 150,000 distinct CDR3 sequences in the sample; more than 8% occur only once, and over 15% lies in the top ten. This entry belongs to a study of T-cell reconstitution after alpha-beta-depleted transplantation in children. Findings and limits, study-wide: Newly produced T cells mostly accounted for T-cell counts and diversity one year post-transplant.

Germline V gene lookup returns CDR1 MNHEY and CDR2 SVGAGI. The CDR3 covers 14 residues. With 3 bases clipped from V and 5 bases from J, the junction kept 4 bases outside the gene matches. Sequenced material: PBMCs, mostly from graft donor cells, taken 180 days after TCRalphabeta/CD19-depleted stem cell transplant. This chain connects TRBV6-5 to TRBJ2-5; 9 bases map to TRBD2. This receptor was obtained from a female patient between 2 and 15 years old who had a stem cell transplant for congenital amegakaryocytic thrombocytopenia, so the T cells may come from the graft donor. The CDR3 nucleotides read TGTGCCAGCAGTTATGGCGGGAGGGCGGAGACCCAGTACTTC. Translation gives CASSYGGRAETQYF.